This T cell receptor (beta chain) was obtained from a study of T cells in Graves' hyperthyroidism and ophthalmopathy. Using RNA transcripts as the source, TCR beta CDR3 regions were amplified. During a first-round RT-PCR of the TCR CDR3, the HTBI primer set was used. Via MiXCR, TCRdb re-called the multiplex PCR reads, giving one row per CDR3 protein. Of roughly 360,000 distinct CDR3 sequences in the sample, about 14% were seen once. The CDR3 loop spans 16 amino acids. V lost 0 bases and J lost 7; bases outside the gene matches: 10. Germline loops: CDR1 MNHEY, CDR2 SMNVEV (reference sequence). Blood was sampled at initial diagnosis of hyperthyroidism, prior to onset of any ophthalmopathy symptoms. Comments on this clonotype: Its target is unknown.

Study-wide points: Most thyroid clonotypes that were expanded above 0.001 also turned up in blood.

The gene calls are TRBV27 and TRBJ2-7; TRBD1 agrees at 9 bases. The sample taken for sequencing was blood. This TCR derives from a man under 40 with Graves' hyperthyroidism that later progressed to Graves' ophthalmopathy. The CDR3 DNA is TGTGCCAGCAGTTTATCTCCCGGGACAGGGTCGAGTGAGCAGTACTTC. Its translation is CASSLSPGTGSSEQYF.